The clone carrying this TCR beta chain is a singleton in its sample. The target antigen is unknown. This sample stems from a study of T-cell memory formation after mild COVID-19. TCRdb itself ran the 5' RACE reads through MiXCR, one entry per CDR3 protein. Of 50,000 to 70,000 distinct CDR3 sequences detected, about 12% appear once; the ten largest clones hold about 22%. The germline V gene encodes CDR1 KGHDR and CDR2 SFDVKD. Trimming stripped 4 bases from V and 0 bases from J, with 5 bases between. This CDR3 region has 14 residues. Findings and limits, study-wide: Contracting CD4+ clones sat mainly in CM and EM; CD8+ in EMRA. Unconfirmed was the SARS-CoV-2 specificity of second-wave clones that peaked on day 37. Later expanders leaned CD4+, whereas day 15 to 85 contracting clones were balanced CD4/CD8.

The TCR originated in a man aged 18 to 29 who had mild COVID-19 (a few samples of this study predate the infection). Cell type and time point are not known. Source material: PBMCs or a T cell subset sorted from them (not recorded which). This rearrangement joins TRBV24-1 to TRBJ2-2; D gene ambiguous. CDR3 residues: CATSEGSNTGELFF. CDR3 coding DNA: TGTGCCACCAGTGAGGGTTCGAACACCGGGGAGCTGTTTTTT.